This paragraph reports one TCR beta chain. Its matching antigen is unknown. It was at deep level that the assay was run. Each subset's genomic DNA was split evenly across several immunoSEQ plates. Profiling relied on immunoSEQ multiplex PCR, and the TCRdb table lists in-frame clones only, not all of them. This table has about 730,000 clones, 72% appearing once. This sample is part of a study of shared clonotypes between healthy human individuals. In the study overall: CD4 naive and CD4 memory each took three plates per donor, while CD8 naive took two and CD8 memory one. Overall study findings and caveats: Rarefaction gave evidence that sorted-subset sequencing remained incomplete despite large depth.

The CDR3 covers 15 residues. Germline CDR1 SGHVS, CDR2 FQNEAQ. This clonotype was obtained from a woman aged 25-40 years in good health. The rearrangement links TRBV7-8 to TRBJ2-5, with 7 bases matching TRBD2. Judging by the DNA end, TRBJ2-7 fits better; the J call may be wrong. Material: memory CD4+ T cells sorted from blood. Subset specified: CD45RA-negative fraction. The CDR3 spells CASNPHRDYSYEQYF. In nucleotides, the CDR3 is TGTGCCAGCAACCCCCACCGGGACTACTCCTACGAGCAGTACTTC.